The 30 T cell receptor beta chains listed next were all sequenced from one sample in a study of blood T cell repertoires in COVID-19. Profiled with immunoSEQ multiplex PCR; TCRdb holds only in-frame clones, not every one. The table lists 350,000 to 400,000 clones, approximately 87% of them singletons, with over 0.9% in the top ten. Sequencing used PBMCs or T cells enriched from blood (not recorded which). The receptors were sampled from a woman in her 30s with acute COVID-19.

The CDR3 loop is CASSPDRTRKNEQFF. The DNA of the CDR3 is TGTGCCAGCAGCCCTGACAGGACTCGAAAAAATGAGCAGTTCTTC. The chain couples TRBV27 to TRBJ2-1; weak D call: TRBD1 (6 bases). Germline V gene data show CDR1 as MNHEY and CDR2 as SMNVEV (reference sequence). V shed 6 bases and J shed 7 bases, with 19 bases lying between them. The CDR3 length is 15 residues.

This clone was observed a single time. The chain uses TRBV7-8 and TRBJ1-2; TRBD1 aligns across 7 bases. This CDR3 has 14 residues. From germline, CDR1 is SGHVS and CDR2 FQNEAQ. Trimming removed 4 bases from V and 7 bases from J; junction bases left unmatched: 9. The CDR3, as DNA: TGTGCCAGCAGCTCCACAGGGGTTTATGGTGGCTACACCTTC. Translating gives CASSSTGVYGGYTF.

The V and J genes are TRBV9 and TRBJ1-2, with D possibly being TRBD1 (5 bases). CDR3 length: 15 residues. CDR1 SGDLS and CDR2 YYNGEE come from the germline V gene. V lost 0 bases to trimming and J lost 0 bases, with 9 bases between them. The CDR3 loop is CASSVGRGSNYGYTF. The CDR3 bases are TGTGCCAGCAGCGTAGGAAGGGGTTCTAACTATGGCTACACCTTC.

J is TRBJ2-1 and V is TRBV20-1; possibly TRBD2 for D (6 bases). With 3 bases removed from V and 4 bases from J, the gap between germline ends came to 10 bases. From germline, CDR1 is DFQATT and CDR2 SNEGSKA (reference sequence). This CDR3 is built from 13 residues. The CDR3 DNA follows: TGCAGTGCTAGTGTTAGCGGTTACAATGAGCAGTTCTTC. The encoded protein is CSASVSGYNEQFF.

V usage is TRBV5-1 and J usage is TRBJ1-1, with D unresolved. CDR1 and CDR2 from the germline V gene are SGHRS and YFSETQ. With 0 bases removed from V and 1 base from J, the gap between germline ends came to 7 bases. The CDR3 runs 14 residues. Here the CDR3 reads CASSLETTNTEAFF. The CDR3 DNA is TGCGCCAGCAGCTTGGAGACAACGAACACTGAAGCTTTCTTT.

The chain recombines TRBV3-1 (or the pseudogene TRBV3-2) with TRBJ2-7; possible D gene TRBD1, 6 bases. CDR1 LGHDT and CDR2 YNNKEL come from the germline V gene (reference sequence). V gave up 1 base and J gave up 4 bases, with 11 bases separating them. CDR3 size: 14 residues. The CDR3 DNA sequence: TGTGCCAGCAGCCAAGGGACAGCAGATTACGAGCAGTACTTC. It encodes CASSQGTADYEQYF.

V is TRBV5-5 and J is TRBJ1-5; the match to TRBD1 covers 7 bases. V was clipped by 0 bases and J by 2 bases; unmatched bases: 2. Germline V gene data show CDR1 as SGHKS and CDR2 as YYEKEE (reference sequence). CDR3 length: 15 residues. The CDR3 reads CASSLGGTGNQPQHF. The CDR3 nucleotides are TGTGCCAGCAGCTTGGGGGGGACAGGCAATCAGCCCCAGCATTTT.

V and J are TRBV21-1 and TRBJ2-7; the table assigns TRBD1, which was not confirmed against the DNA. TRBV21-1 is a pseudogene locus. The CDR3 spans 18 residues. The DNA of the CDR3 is TGTGCCAGCAGCAAAGCCTCGCAGGGGCTGGATTGGTACTACGAGCAGTACTTC. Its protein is CASSKASQGLDWYYEQYF.

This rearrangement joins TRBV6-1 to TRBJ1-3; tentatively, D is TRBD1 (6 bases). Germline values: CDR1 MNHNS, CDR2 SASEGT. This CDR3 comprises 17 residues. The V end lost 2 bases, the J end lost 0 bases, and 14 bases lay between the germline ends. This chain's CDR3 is CASSETSGGVSGNTIYF. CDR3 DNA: TGTGCCAGCAGTGAAACTTCGGGGGGCGTCTCTGGAAACACCATATATTTT.

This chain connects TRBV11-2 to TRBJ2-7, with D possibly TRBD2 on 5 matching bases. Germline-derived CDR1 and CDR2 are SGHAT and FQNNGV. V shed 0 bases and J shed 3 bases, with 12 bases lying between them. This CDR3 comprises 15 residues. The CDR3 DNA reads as TGTGCCAGCAGCTTAGATAACAGTCGGGGCTACGAGCAGTACTTC. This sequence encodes CASSLDNSRGYEQYF. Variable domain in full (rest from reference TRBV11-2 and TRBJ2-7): EAGVAQSPRYKIIEKRQSVAFWCNPISGHATLYWYQQILGQGPKLLIQFQNNGVVDDSQLPKDRFSAERLKGVDSTLKIQPAKLEDSAVYLCASSLDNSRGYEQYFGPGTRLTVT.

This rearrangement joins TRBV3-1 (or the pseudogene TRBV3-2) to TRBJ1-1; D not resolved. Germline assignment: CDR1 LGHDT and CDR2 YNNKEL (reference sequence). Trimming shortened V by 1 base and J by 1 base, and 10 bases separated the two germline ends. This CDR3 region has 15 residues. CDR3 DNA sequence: TGTGCCAGCAGCCAAGGGATGGGCCCGAACACTGAAGCTTTCTTT. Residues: CASSQGMGPNTEAFF.

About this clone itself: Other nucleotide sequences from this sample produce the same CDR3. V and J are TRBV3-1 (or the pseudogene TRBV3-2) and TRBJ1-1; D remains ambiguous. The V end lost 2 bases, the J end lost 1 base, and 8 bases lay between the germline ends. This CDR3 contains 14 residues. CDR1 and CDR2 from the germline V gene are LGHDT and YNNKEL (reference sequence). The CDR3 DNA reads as TGTGCCAGCAGCCAATTAGGCGGGAACACTGAAGCTTTCTTT. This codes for CASSQLGGNTEAFF.

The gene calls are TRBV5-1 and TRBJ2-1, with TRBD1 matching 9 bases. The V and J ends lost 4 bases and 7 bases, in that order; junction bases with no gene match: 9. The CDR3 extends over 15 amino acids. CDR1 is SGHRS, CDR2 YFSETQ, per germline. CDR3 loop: CASSGGTGWANEQFF. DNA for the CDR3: TGCGCCAGCAGCGGTGGGACAGGGTGGGCGAATGAGCAGTTCTTC.

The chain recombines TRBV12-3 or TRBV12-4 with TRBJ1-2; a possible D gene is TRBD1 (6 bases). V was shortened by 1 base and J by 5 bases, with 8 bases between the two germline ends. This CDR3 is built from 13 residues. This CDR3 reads CASSLGRGYGYTF. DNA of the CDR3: TGTGCCAGCAGTTTAGGCAGGGGATATGGCTACACCTTC.

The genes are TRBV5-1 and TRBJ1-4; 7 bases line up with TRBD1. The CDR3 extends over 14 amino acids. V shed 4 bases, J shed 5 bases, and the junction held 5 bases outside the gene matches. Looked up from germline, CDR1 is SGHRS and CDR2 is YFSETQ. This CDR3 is CASSQGQLNEKLFF. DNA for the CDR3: TGCGCCAGCAGCCAGGGACAGCTAAATGAAAAACTGTTTTTT.

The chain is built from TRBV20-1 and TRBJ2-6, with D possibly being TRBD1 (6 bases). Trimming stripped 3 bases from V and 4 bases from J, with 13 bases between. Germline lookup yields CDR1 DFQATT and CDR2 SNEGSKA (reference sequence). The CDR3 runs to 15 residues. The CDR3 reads CSASADSSGANVLTF. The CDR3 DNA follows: TGCAGTGCTAGTGCGGACAGCTCCGGGGCCAACGTCCTGACTTTC.

CDR3 in DNA: TGCGCCAGCAGCTCTCTGCGGGAGGGGGGCACTGAAGCTTTCTTT. This encodes CASSSLREGGTEAFF. This chain links TRBV5-1 with TRBJ1-1; TRBD1 might be the D (6 bases). The CDR3 has 15 residues. Per germline, CDR1 SGHRS and CDR2 YFSETQ. V shed 3 bases and J shed 4 bases, with 16 bases lying between them.

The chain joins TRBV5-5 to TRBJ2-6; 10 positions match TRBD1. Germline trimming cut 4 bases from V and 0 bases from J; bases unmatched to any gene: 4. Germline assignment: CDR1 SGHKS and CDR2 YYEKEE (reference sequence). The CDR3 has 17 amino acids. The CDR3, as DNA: TGTGCCAGCAGCCTGACAGGGGGCTACTCTGGGGCCAACGTCCTGACTTTC. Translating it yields CASSLTGGYSGANVLTF.

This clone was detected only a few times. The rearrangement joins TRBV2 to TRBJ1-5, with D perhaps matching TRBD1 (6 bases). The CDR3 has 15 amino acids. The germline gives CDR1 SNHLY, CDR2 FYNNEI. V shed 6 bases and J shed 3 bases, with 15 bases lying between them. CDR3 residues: CASRSGTLFNQPQHF. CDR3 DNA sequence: TGTGCCAGCAGATCCGGGACACTCTTCAATCAGCCCCAGCATTTT. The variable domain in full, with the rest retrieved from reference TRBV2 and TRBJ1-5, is EPEVTQTPSHQVTQMGQEVILRCVPISNHLYFYWYRQILGQKVEFLVSFYNNEISEKSEIFDDQFSVERPDGSNFTLKIRSTKLEDSAMYFCASRSGTLFNQPQHFGDGTRLSIL.

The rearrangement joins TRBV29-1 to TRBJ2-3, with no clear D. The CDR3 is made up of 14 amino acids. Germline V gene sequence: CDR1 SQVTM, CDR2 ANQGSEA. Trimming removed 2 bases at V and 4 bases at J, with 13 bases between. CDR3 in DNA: TGCAGCGTTGAAAGTTTTCTAACCCCAGATACGCAGTATTTT. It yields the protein CSVESFLTPDTQYF.

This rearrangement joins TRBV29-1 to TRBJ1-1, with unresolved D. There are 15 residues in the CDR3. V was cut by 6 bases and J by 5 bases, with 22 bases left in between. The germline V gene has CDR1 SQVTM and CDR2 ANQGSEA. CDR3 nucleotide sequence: TGCAGCGTCCCTCCTAGCGGCACTGATGATACTGAAGCTTTCTTT. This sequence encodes CSVPPSGTDDTEAFF.

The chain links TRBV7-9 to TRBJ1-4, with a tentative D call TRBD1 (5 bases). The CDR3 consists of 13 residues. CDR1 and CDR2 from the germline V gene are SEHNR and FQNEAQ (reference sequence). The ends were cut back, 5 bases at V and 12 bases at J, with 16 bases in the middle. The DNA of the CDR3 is TGTGCCAGCAGCCGCGGGACCTTAGAGGAACTGTTTTTT. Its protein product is CASSRGTLEELFF.

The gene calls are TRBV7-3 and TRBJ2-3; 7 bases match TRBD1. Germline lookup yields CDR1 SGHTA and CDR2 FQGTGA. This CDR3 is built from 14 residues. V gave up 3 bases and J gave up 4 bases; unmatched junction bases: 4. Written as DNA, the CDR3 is TGTGCCAGCAGCTTCCAGGGGGATGCAGATACGCAGTATTTT. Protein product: CASSFQGDADTQYF.

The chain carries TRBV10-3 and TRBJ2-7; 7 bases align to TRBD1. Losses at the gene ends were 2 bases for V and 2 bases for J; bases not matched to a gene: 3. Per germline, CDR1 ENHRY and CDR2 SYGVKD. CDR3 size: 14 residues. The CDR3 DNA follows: TGTGCCATCAGTGAGACGGGACAGACCTACGAGCAGTACTTC. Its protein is CAISETGQTYEQYF.

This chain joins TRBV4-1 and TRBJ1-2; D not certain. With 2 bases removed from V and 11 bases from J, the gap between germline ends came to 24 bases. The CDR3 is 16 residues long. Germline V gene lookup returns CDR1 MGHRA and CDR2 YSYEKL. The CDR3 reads CASSQSPISGYRGYTF. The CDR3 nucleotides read TGCGCCAGCAGCCAATCCCCCATTTCAGGATATCGTGGATACACCTTC.

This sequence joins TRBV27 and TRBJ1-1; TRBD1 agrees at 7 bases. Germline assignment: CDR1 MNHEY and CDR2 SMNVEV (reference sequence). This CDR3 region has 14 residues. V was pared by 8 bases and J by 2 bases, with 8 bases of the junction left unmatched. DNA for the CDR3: TGTGCCAGCTTTCGCCGGGACAGCAACACTGAAGCTTTCTTT. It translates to CASFRRDSNTEAFF.

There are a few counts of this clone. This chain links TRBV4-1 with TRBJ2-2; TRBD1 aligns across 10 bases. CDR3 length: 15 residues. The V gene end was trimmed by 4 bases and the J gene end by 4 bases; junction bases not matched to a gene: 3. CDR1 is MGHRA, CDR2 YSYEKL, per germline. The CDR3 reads CASSLGDRGTGELFF. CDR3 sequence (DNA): TGCGCCAGCAGCCTAGGGGACAGGGGCACCGGGGAGCTGTTTTTT.

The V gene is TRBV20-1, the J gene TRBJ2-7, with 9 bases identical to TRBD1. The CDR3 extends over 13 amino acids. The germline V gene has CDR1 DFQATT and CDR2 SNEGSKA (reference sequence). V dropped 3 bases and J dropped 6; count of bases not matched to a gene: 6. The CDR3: CSASFGTGLEQYF. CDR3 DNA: TGCAGTGCTAGTTTCGGGACAGGGCTCGAGCAGTACTTC.

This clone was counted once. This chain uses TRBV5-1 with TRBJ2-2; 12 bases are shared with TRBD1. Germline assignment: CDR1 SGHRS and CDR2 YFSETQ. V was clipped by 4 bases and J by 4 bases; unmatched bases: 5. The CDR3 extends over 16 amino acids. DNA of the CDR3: TGCGCCAGCAGCAGAGGGACAGGGGGCCCCACCGGGGAGCTGTTTTTT. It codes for CASSRGTGGPTGELFF.

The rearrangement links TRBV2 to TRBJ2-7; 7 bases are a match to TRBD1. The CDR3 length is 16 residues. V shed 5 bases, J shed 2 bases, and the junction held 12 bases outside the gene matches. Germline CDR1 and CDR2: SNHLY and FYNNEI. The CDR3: CASSTHVDRQTYEQYF. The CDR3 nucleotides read TGTGCCAGCAGTACCCACGTGGACAGGCAAACCTACGAGCAGTACTTC. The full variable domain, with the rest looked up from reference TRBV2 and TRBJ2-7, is EPEVTQTPSHQVTQMGQEVILRCVPISNHLYFYWYRQILGQKVEFLVSFYNNEISEKSEIFDDQFSVERPDGSNFTLKIRSTKLEDSAMYFCASSTHVDRQTYEQYFGPGTRLTVT.